The subject of this entry is one TCR beta chain. Trimming at V came to 7 bases and at J to 4 bases, leaving 12 bases not matched to a gene. This CDR3 spans 15 amino acids. Germline CDR1 reads SNHLY; CDR2 reads FYNNEI. These data belong to a study of blood T cell repertoires in COVID-19. Study details: Samples came from the United States, Italy and Spain, spanning acute and convalescent COVID-19. Nucleic acid was either cDNA or gDNA, and it came from T cells, B-cell-depleted T cells, or PBMCs.

Authors' methods: From reference gene primer amplification, estimates of nucleated cell counts were derived. Method: immunoSEQ multiplex PCR; TCRdb's copy keeps in-frame clones and lacks some. That table furnishes V, J and clone size, whereas the DNA furnished D and trimming. The table includes some 370,000 clones, about 90% detected once. The sequence was obtained from a man in his forties with acute or convalescent COVID-19. The chain links TRBV2 to TRBJ1-2; 7 positions agree with TRBD1. Sequenced input: peripheral blood. The CDR3: CASNYNRGGLYGYTF. CDR3 nucleotides: TGTGCCAGCAACTACAACAGGGGAGGTCTCTATGGCTACACCTTC.